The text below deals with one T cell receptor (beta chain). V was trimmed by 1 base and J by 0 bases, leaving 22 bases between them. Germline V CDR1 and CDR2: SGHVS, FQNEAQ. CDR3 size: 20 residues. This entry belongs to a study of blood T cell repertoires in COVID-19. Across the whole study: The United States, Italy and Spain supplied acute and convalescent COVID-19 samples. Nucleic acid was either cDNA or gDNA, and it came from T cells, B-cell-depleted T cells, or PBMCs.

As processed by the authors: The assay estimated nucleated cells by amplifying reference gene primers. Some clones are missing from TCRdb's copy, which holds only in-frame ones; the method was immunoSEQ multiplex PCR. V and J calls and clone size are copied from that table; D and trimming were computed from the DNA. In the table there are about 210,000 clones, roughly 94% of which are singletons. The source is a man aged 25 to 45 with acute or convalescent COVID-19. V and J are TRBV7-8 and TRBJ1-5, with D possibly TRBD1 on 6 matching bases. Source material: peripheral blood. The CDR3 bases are TGTGCCAGCAGCTTAGGGGGGCACTTTCTGGATTCGGGTAGCAATCAGCCCCAGCATTTT. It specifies CASSLGGHFLDSGSNQPQHF. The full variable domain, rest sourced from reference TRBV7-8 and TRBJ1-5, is GAGVSQSPRYKVAKRGQDVALRCDPISGHVSLFWYQQALGQGPEFLTYFQNEAQLDKSGLPSDRFFAERPEGSVSTLKIQRTQQEDSAVYLCASSLGGHFLDSGSNQPQHFGDGTRLSIL.